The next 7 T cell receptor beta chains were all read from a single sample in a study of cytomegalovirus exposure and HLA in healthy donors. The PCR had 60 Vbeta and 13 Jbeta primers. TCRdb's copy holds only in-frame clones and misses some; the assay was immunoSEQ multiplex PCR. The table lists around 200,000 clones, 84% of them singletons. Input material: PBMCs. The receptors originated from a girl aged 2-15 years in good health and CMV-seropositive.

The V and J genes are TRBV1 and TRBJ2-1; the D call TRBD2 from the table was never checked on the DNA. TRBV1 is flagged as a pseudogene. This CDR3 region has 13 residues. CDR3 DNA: TGCACCAGCAGATTAGCGGGAGGGGATGAGCAGTTCTTC. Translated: CTSRLAGGDEQFF.

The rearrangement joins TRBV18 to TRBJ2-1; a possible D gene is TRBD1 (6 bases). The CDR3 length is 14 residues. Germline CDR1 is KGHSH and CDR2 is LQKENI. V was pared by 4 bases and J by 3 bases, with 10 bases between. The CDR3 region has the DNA TGTGCCAGCTCACGGACAGAACTCTACAATGAGCAGTTCTTC. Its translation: CASSRTELYNEQFF.

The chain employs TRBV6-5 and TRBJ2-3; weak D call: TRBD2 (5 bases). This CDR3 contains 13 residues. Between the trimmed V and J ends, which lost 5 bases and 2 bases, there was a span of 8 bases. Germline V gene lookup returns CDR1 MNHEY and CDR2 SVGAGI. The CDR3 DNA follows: TGTGCCAGCAGTGAGACTAACACAGATACGCAGTATTTT. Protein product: CASSETNTDTQYF.

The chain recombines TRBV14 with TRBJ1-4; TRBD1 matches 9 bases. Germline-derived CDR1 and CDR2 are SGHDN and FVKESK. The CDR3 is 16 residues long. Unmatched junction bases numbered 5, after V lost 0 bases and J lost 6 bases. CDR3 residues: CASSQDARQGDEKLFF. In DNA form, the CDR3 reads TGTGCCAGCAGCCAAGATGCGAGACAGGGGGATGAAAAACTGTTTTTT.

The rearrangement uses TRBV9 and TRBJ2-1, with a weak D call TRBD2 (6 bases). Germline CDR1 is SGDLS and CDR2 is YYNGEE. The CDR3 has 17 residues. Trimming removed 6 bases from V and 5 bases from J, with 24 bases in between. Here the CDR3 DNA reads TGTGCCAGCACCTTAATCCCTGGGGGGACGGGAGACAATGAGCAGTTCTTC. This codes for CASTLIPGGTGDNEQFF.

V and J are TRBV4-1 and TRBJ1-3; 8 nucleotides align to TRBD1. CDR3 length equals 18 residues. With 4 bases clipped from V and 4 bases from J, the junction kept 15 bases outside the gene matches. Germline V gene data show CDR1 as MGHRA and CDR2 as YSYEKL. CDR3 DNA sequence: TGCGCCAGCAGCCTTCCTACCTCGGACAGGGCGGCAGGAAACACCATATATTTT. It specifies CASSLPTSDRAAGNTIYF.

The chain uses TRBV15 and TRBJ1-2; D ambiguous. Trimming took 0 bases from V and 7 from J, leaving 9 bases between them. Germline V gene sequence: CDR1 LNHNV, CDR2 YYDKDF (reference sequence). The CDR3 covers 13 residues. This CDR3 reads CATSREAGPGYTF. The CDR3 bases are TGTGCCACCAGCAGAGAGGCGGGCCCTGGCTACACCTTC.